This paragraph reports one TCR beta chain. TCRdb analysed the RT-PCR reads with MiXCR anew, one entry per CDR3 protein. Of approximately 140,000 distinct CDR3 sequences listed, roughly 35% are singletons. This CDR3 contains 15 residues. V lost 6 bases and J lost 0, with 13 bases in between. CDR1 and CDR2 from the germline V gene are MNHEY and SMNVEV (reference sequence). The data are from a study of patients and donors after allogeneic stem cell transplantation. The clonotype comes from a human donor who was either an allogeneic HSCT recipient or a stem cell or donor lymphocyte infusion donor (not recorded which). It is not recorded whose cells these are; they may come from a transplant donor. The sample consisted of blood, either unsorted or a sorted T cell fraction (not recorded which). The chain joins TRBV27 to TRBJ2-3, with unresolved D. As DNA, the CDR3 is TGTGCCAGCAGCACGGTAGTCTTGAGCACAGATACGCAGTATTTT. Its protein product is CASSTVVLSTDTQYF.